A single sample is the source of the 22 T cell receptor beta chains below, sequenced in a study of shared clonotypes between healthy human individuals. The naive CD8 population came from CD45RO-negative cells selected for CCR7, without terminally differentiated effector memory CD45RA+ cells. TCRdb's table, derived via immunoSEQ multiplex PCR, lists solely in-frame clones and lacks some. The data show some 2.1 million clones, less than 95% seen once. Sequenced: naive CD8+ T cells sorted from blood. These receptors originate from a man younger than 35 in good health.

V usage is TRBV7-6 and J usage is TRBJ2-6, with a possible D match to TRBD2 (5 bases). Germline CDR1 reads SGHVS; CDR2 reads FNYEAQ. V lost 6 bases, J lost 12 bases, and 15 bases lay in between. CDR3 length equals 13 residues. DNA for the CDR3: TGTGCCAGCAGTCCCGGGGAAGAGAGCGTCCTGACTTTC. Translating it yields CASSPGEESVLTF.

Only one count was recorded for this clone. J is TRBJ2-5 and V is TRBV4-3; the D gene could be TRBD1 or TRBD2 (5 bases each). Germline CDR1 reads LGHNA; CDR2 reads YSLEER. V was pared by 0 bases and J by 4 bases, with 18 bases between. There are 17 residues in the CDR3. The CDR3 here is CASSQDWAGSAGETQYF. The CDR3 nucleotides read TGCGCCAGCAGCCAAGATTGGGCAGGGAGTGCGGGAGAGACCCAGTACTTC.

The chain combines TRBV28 with TRBJ1-2; D may be TRBD1 (5 bases). This CDR3 has 14 amino acids. Germline CDR1 and CDR2: MDHEN and SYDVKM. V was clipped by 7 bases and J by 5 bases, with 17 bases between them. CDR3 in amino acids: CASTLSGTVYGYTF. In DNA, the CDR3 is TGTGCCAGCACCCTAAGCGGGACCGTTTATGGCTACACCTTC.

J is TRBJ2-7 and V is TRBV11-2; 10 nucleotides align to TRBD1. The CDR3 covers 16 residues. After removal of 1 base from V and 4 bases from J, the junction contained 7 bases not matched to a gene. Germline values: CDR1 SGHAT, CDR2 FQNNGV. In DNA form, the CDR3 reads TGTGCCAGCAGCTTAGTGGTGACAGGGGGCGCGTACGAGCAGTACTTC. It yields the protein CASSLVVTGGAYEQYF.

V and J are TRBV7-9 and TRBJ2-1, with 12 bases fitting TRBD2. Germline loops: CDR1 SEHNR, CDR2 FQNEAQ (reference sequence). The J segment lost 7 bases and the V segment lost 5 bases, leaving 9 bases of the junction unmatched. The CDR3 spans 16 residues. The CDR3 bases are TGTGCCAGCAGCCACCACCCGGGACTAGCGGGTAATGAGCAGTTCTTC. It encodes CASSHHPGLAGNEQFF.

The chain couples TRBV27 to TRBJ1-4; a possible D gene is TRBD1 (6 bases). Germline lookup yields CDR1 MNHEY and CDR2 SMNVEV (reference sequence). The CDR3 contains 13 residues. Trimming stripped 9 bases from V and 7 bases from J, with 15 bases between. The CDR3 sequence is CARHGGQGEKLFF. Here the CDR3 DNA reads TGTGCCAGGCACGGGGGGCAGGGTGAAAAACTGTTTTTT.

The V call is TRBV4-3, the J call TRBJ2-1; 11 bases line up with TRBD2. This CDR3 spans 14 amino acids. J was trimmed by 6 bases and V by 3 bases; bases with no gene match: 1. Germline assignment: CDR1 LGHNA and CDR2 YSLEER. CDR3 loop: CASSHGTSGNEQFF. The CDR3 bases are TGCGCCAGCAGCCATGGGACTAGCGGCAATGAGCAGTTCTTC.

The rearrangement uses TRBV9 and TRBJ2-2; D unclear. Germline lookup yields CDR1 SGDLS and CDR2 YYNGEE. Trimming removed 6 bases at V and 0 bases at J, with 15 bases between. There are 16 residues in the CDR3. The chain's CDR3 is CASTSGEPPNTGELFF. In nucleotides, the CDR3 is TGTGCCAGCACCTCCGGTGAACCCCCGAACACCGGGGAGCTGTTTTTT.

This chain joins TRBV11-1 and TRBJ2-7; D is unresolved. V lost 0 bases to trimming and J lost 4 bases, with 7 bases between them. This CDR3 comprises 13 residues. CDR1 SGHAT and CDR2 FQDESV come from the germline V gene (reference sequence). The CDR3 sequence: CASSLASGYEQYF. The DNA of the CDR3 is TGTGCCAGCAGCTTAGCCTCCGGGTACGAGCAGTACTTC.

V usage is TRBV2 and J usage is TRBJ2-7; D is uncertain. There are 12 residues in the CDR3. Germline V lookup: CDR1 SNHLY, CDR2 FYNNEI. Between the trimmed V and J ends, which lost 6 bases and 5 bases, there was a span of 11 bases. The CDR3 loop is CASSPEVHEQYF. The CDR3 region has the DNA TGTGCCAGCAGCCCCGAGGTACACGAGCAGTACTTC.

The chain uses TRBV7-2 and TRBJ2-7; 8 nucleotides match TRBD2. Germline V CDR1 and CDR2: SGHTA, FQGNSA. Trimming cost V 1 base and J 6 bases; bases outside gene matches: 5. The CDR3 is 14 amino acids. CDR3 bases: TGTGCCAGCAGCTTAGGGGGACTAGTAGGCGAGCAGTACTTC. Its protein is CASSLGGLVGEQYF.

The chain uses TRBV6-1 and TRBJ2-2; D possibly corresponds to TRBD1 (5 bases). Trimming cost V 1 base and J 3 bases, with 15 bases left between them. The germline V gene encodes CDR1 MNHNS and CDR2 SASEGT. CDR3 length: 17 amino acids. Written as DNA, the CDR3 is TGTGCCAGCAGTGAAGTTCGGGCCCAGGGATACACCGGGGAGCTGTTTTTT. Its protein product is CASSEVRAQGYTGELFF.

This sequence joins TRBV11-3 and TRBJ2-7, with D perhaps matching TRBD1 (6 bases). This CDR3 comprises 13 residues. Trimming stripped 5 bases from V and 7 bases from J, with 15 bases between. Germline-derived CDR1 and CDR2 are SGHNT and YENEEA. The CDR3, as DNA: TGTGCCAGCAGCCAGGACAGCTACGGAGAGCAGTACTTC. Its protein product is CASSQDSYGEQYF.

The chain couples TRBV6-1 to TRBJ2-3; the D gene is possibly TRBD2 (5 bases). CDR3 length: 15 amino acids. V gave up 8 bases and J gave up 5 bases, with 20 bases separating them. Per germline, CDR1 MNHNS and CDR2 SASEGT. CDR3 loop: CASSREIRFLDTQYF. The CDR3 DNA sequence: TGTGCCAGCTCCCGGGAAATCCGTTTTTTAGATACGCAGTATTTT.

The chain links TRBV9 to TRBJ2-3, with D tentatively TRBD1 (5 bases). Germline CDR1 is SGDLS and CDR2 is YYNGEE. This CDR3 is 15 amino acids long. V lost 4 bases to trimming and J lost 4 bases, with 16 bases between them. Here the CDR3 DNA reads TGTGCCAGCAGCCCTGACAGCCTGTACCCAGATACGCAGTATTTT. Translating gives CASSPDSLYPDTQYF.

This sequence joins TRBV7-9 and TRBJ2-2; possibly TRBD1 or TRBD2 for D (5 bases each). The CDR3 has 14 amino acids. V was trimmed by 4 bases and J by 1 base, leaving 7 bases between them. Germline V CDR1 and CDR2: SEHNR, FQNEAQ (reference sequence). The chain's CDR3 is CASSWDENTGELFF. Here the CDR3 DNA reads TGTGCCAGCAGCTGGGACGAGAACACCGGGGAGCTGTTTTTT.

This clone has just one count. The V call is TRBV13, the J call TRBJ2-4, with 10 bases aligning to TRBD2. Per the germline V gene, CDR1 is PRHDT and CDR2 is FYEKMQ (reference sequence). The J segment lost 7 bases and the V segment lost 0 bases, leaving 6 bases of the junction unmatched. The CDR3 has 16 residues. DNA for the CDR3: TGTGCCAGCAGCTTAGGCTTTAGCGGGGGGCATAACATTCAGTACTTC. Translated: CASSLGFSGGHNIQYF.

The V call is TRBV19, the J call TRBJ1-1, with D possibly being TRBD1 (5 bases). The germline gives CDR1 LNHDA, CDR2 SQIVND (reference sequence). This CDR3 spans 15 amino acids. Trimming cost V 3 bases and J 0 bases, with 11 bases left between them. The CDR3 bases are TGTGCCAGTAGTATCTCGGACACCCTGAACACTGAAGCTTTCTTT. The encoded protein is CASSISDTLNTEAFF.

The chain recombines TRBV11-2 with TRBJ2-1, with TRBD2 matching over 12 bases. The germline gives CDR1 SGHAT, CDR2 FQNNGV. V lost 1 base, J lost 8 bases, and 6 bases stayed unmatched. The CDR3 consists of 16 residues. The CDR3 region is CASSLVWTSGDHEQFF. CDR3 DNA: TGTGCCAGCAGCTTAGTATGGACTAGCGGGGATCATGAGCAGTTCTTC.

The genes are TRBV10-1 and TRBJ2-2; D gene uncertain. V was pared by 2 bases and J by 2 bases, with 6 bases between. This CDR3 has 14 residues. CDR1 WNHNN and CDR2 SYGVQD come from the germline V gene (reference sequence). CDR3 in DNA: TGCGCCAGCAGTGAGGGCCATAACACCGGGGAGCTGTTTTTT. Translated: CASSEGHNTGELFF.

The chain is built from TRBV27 and TRBJ1-6; D remains ambiguous. Germline values: CDR1 MNHEY, CDR2 SMNVEV (reference sequence). This CDR3 spans 15 amino acids. The V end lost 1 base, the J end lost 7 bases, and 11 bases lay between the germline ends. As DNA, the CDR3 is TGTGCCAGCAGTTTATGGTCGATGACGAATTCACCCCTCCACTTT. This translates into CASSLWSMTNSPLHF.

The chain is built from TRBV2 and TRBJ1-5, with 10 bases matching TRBD1. CDR3 length: 17 amino acids. V dropped 3 bases and J dropped 0; count of bases not matched to a gene: 5. The V gene's germline CDR1 is SNHLY and CDR2 FYNNEI. CDR3 DNA: TGTGCCAGCAGTGACGGACAGGGGGTCTTTAGCAATCAGCCCCAGCATTTT. Translating it yields CASSDGQGVFSNQPQHF.